Below are 7 T cell receptor beta chains sequenced from a single sample in a study of blood T cells in healthy people across ages. A sample-barcoded 5' primer and a J-beta primer mix were used in a second PCR of roughly 6 to 11 cycles. Via MiXCR, TCRdb re-called the 5' RACE reads, giving one row per CDR3 protein. In the table there are some 750,000 distinct CDR3 sequences, around a fifth of which are singletons. Sequencing was done on a sample of blood. All receptors derive from a man between 65 and 80 years old in good health.

This clonotype has just a few counts. The rearrangement uses TRBV12-3 or TRBV12-4 and TRBJ1-1; TRBD1 is a possible D gene (6 bases). Trimming cost V 4 bases and J 5 bases, with 11 bases left between them. This CDR3 is built from 13 residues. CDR3 loop: CASSWTTGTEAFF. In DNA form, the CDR3 reads TGTGCCAGCAGTTGGACCACAGGGACTGAAGCTTTCTTT.

This chain links TRBV9 with TRBJ2-7; tentatively, D is TRBD2 (6 bases). This CDR3 comprises 14 residues. With 1 base removed from V and 4 bases from J, the gap between germline ends came to 12 bases. CDR1 and CDR2 (germline): SGDLS, YYNGEE. CDR3 sequence reads: CASSVSLGGYEQYF. The CDR3 DNA sequence: TGTGCCAGCAGCGTAAGCCTGGGGGGTTACGAGCAGTACTTC.

The chain couples TRBV2 to TRBJ1-4; no clear D gene. The CDR3 runs 15 residues. The germline gives CDR1 SNHLY, CDR2 FYNNEI. V was pared by 7 bases and J by 0 bases, with 12 bases between. CDR3 bases: TGTGCCAGCATTCCCGAAGCTGCAACTAATGAAAAACTGTTTTTT. Its translation is CASIPEAATNEKLFF.

As concerns this clonotype: One end of the junction varies from germline; a read error may be responsible. The rearrangement joins TRBV29-1 to TRBJ1-3; maybe TRBD1 (5 bases). This CDR3 contains 12 residues. The germline CDR1 and CDR2 sequences are SQVTM and ANQGSEA. Written as DNA, the CDR3 is TGCAGCGTTGAATTCCAGGGAAACACCATAAATTTT. Protein sequence: CSVEFQGNTINF.

In this sample, this clonotype turned up a few times. The CDR3 bases are TGTGCCAGCTCACCGTCGAGGAGTCAAGAGACCCAGTACTTC. This gives the protein CASSPSRSQETQYF. The rearrangement joins TRBV18 to TRBJ2-5, with no clear D. Germline CDR1 KGHSH, CDR2 LQKENI. Trimming took off 3 bases at V and 2 bases at J, with 10 bases between the two ends. The CDR3 is 14 amino acids.

This clonotype was found many times. The rearrangement uses TRBV28 and TRBJ1-4; a possible D gene is TRBD1 (5 bases). V was pared by 6 bases and J by 8 bases, with 7 bases between. The CDR3 totals 11 residues. Germline lookup yields CDR1 MDHEN and CDR2 SYDVKM. CDR3 loop: CASRTDEKLFF. The CDR3, as DNA: TGTGCCAGCAGGACAGACGAAAAACTGTTTTTT.

This clonotype was counted only a few times. J is TRBJ2-7 and V is TRBV25-1; D possibly matches TRBD1 or TRBD2 (5 bases each). Per the germline V gene, CDR1 is MGHDK and CDR2 is SYGVNS. The CDR3 runs to 11 residues. V was shortened by 5 bases and J by 7 bases, with 9 bases between the two germline ends. The CDR3 is CASSWGWEQYF. CDR3 nucleotides: TGTGCCAGCAGTTGGGGGTGGGAGCAGTACTTC.